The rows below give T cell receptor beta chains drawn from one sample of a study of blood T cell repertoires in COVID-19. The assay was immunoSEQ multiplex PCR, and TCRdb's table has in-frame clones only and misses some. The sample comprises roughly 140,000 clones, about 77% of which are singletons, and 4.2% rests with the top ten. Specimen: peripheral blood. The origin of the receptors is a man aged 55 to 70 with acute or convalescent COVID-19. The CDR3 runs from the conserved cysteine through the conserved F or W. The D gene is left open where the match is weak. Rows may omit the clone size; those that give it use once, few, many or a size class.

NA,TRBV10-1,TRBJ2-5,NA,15,CASSENLGGQETQYF,TGCGCCAGCAGTGAAAATTTAGGGGGACAAGAGACCCAGTACTTC
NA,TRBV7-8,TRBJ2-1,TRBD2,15,CASSSRVGGSYEQFF,TGTGCCAGCAGCTCCCGAGTCGGGGGGAGCTATGAGCAGTTCTTC
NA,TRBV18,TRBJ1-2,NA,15,CASSPSGTLNYGYTF,TGTGCCAGCTCACCCTCCGGGACACTTAACTATGGCTACACCTTC
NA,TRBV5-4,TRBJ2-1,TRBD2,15,CASSVTGTSVNEQFF,TGTGCCAGCAGCGTAACCGGGACTAGTGTCAATGAGCAGTTCTTC
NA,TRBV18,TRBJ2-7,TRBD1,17,CASSGPSGQGAVYEQYF,TGTGCCAGCTCAGGTCCGTCCGGACAGGGGGCGGTGTACGAGCAGTACTTC
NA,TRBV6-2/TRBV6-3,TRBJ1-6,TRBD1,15,CASSRRDRVVSPLHF,TGTGCCAGCAGTCGTCGGGACAGGGTTGTTTCACCCCTCCACTTT
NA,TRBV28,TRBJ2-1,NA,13,CASTGENYNEQFF,TGTGCCAGCACGGGGGAGAACTACAATGAGCAGTTCTTC
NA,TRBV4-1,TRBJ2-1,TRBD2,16,CASSQYSGRPYNEQFF,TGCGCCAGCAGCCAATATAGCGGGAGACCCTACAATGAGCAGTTCTTC
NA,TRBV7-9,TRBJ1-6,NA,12,CASSLEEPPLHF,TGTGCCAGCAGCTTAGAGGAGCCACCCCTCCACTTT
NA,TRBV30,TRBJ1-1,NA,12,CACSSGRTEAFF,TGTGCCTGTTCGTCCGGGAGAACTGAAGCTTTCTTT
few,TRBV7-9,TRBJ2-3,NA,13,CASSPGLGGTQYF,TGTGCCAGCAGCCCAGGACTGGGGGGAACGCAGTATTTT
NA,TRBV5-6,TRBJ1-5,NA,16,CASSLGGLWSNQPQHF,TGTGCCAGCAGCTTGGGGGGCCTGTGGAGCAATCAGCCCCAGCATTTT
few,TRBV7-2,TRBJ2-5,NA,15,CASSSKRVYQETQYF,TGTGCCAGCAGCTCGAAGCGTGTGTACCAAGAGACCCAGTACTTC
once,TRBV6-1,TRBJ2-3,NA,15,CASSELVGSTDTQYF,TGTGCCAGCAGTGAACTGGTCGGTAGCACAGATACGCAGTATTTT
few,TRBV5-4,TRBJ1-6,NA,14,CASSSPGLVSPLHF,TGTGCCAGCAGCTCCCCAGGGTTGGTATCACCCCTCCACTTT
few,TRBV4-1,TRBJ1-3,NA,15,CASSPRTASGNTIYF,TGCGCCAGCAGCCCTCGGACAGCCTCTGGAAACACCATATATTTT
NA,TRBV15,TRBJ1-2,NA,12,CATSEGNYGYTF,TGTGCCACCAGCGAGGGAAACTATGGCTACACCTTC
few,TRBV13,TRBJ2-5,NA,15,CASRDAGKGVGTQYF,TGTGCCAGCAGGGACGCAGGGAAAGGGGTTGGGACCCAGTACTTC
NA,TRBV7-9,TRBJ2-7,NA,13,CASSSSLRDEQYF,TGTGCCAGCAGCTCCTCTCTTCGGGACGAGCAGTACTTC
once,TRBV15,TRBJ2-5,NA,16,CATSRVGRIVQETQYF,TGTGCCACCAGCAGAGTCGGCAGGATAGTTCAAGAGACCCAGTACTTC
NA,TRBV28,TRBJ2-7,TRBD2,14,CASRDTLAGVEQYF,TGTGCCAGCAGAGATACTCTAGCGGGGGTAGAGCAGTACTTC
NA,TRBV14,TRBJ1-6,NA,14,CASSQRAYNSPLHF,TGTGCCAGCAGCCAACGAGCCTATAATTCACCCCTCCACTTT
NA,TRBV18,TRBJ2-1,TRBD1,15,CASSFRTGVDNEQFF,TGTGCCAGCTCATTCCGGACAGGCGTGGACAATGAGCAGTTCTTC
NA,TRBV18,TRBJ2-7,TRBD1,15,CASSPSGTGNYEQYF,TGTGCCAGCTCACCATCCGGGACAGGGAACTACGAGCAGTACTTC
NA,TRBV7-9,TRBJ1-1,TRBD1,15,CASSPGQRRSTEAFF,TGTGCCAGCAGCCCGGGACAGCGGCGGTCCACTGAAGCTTTCTTT
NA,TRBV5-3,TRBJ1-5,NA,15,CARSLNRAPGQPQHF,TGTGCCAGAAGCTTAAACAGGGCCCCAGGGCAGCCCCAGCATTTT
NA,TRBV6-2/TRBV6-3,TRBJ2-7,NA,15,CASTPRGLSFYEQYF,TGTGCCAGCACCCCACGGGGGTTGTCCTTTTACGAGCAGTACTTC
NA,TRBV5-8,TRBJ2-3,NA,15,CASSLSVRGTDTQYF,TGTGCCAGCAGCCTGAGCGTACGGGGCACAGATACGCAGTATTTT
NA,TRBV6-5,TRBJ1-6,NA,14,CASRGGAYNSPLHF,TGTGCCAGCAGAGGAGGGGCCTATAATTCACCCCTCCACTTT
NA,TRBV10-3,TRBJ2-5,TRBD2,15,CATWSQSGGRETQYF,TGTGCCACCTGGTCGCAGAGCGGGGGAAGGGAGACCCAGTACTTC
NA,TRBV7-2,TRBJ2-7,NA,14,CASSLLQGLYEQYF,TGTGCCAGCAGCTTACTACAGGGTCTCTACGAGCAGTACTTC
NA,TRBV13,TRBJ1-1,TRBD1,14,CASSAGTGGTEAFF,TGTGCCAGCAGCGCCGGGACAGGGGGAACTGAAGCTTTCTTT
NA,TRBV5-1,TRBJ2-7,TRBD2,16,CASSFRGSGLSYEQYF,TGCGCCAGCAGCTTTAGGGGTAGCGGGCTCTCCTACGAGCAGTACTTC
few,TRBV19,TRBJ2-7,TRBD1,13,CASSRDRSYEQYF,TGTGCCAGTAGTAGGGACAGATCCTACGAGCAGTACTTC
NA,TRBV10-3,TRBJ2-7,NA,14,CAINSGTSTYEQYF,TGTGCCATCAATTCCGGGACTTCAACCTACGAGCAGTACTTC
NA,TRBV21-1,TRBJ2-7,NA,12,CASSTYSYEQYF,TGTGCCAGCAGCACCTACTCCTACGAGCAGTACTTC
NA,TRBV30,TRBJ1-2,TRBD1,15,CAWSVRAGGWYGYTF,TGTGCCTGGAGTGTACGGGCAGGGGGCTGGTATGGCTACACCTTC
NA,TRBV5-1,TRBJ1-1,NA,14,CASSWGRGNTEAFF,TGCGCCAGCAGCTGGGGGAGGGGGAACACTGAAGCTTTCTTT
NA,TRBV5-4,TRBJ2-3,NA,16,CASSPSRARATDTQYF,TGTGCCAGCAGCCCGTCCCGGGCGCGGGCCACAGATACGCAGTATTTT
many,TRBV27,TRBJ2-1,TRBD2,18,CASSPGLAGGAHIGEQFF,TGTGCCAGCAGTCCGGGACTAGCGGGAGGGGCTCATATCGGTGAGCAGTTCTTC
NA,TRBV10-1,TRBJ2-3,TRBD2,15,CASSFTSGTTDTQYF,TGCGCCAGCAGTTTCACTAGCGGAACGACAGATACGCAGTATTTT
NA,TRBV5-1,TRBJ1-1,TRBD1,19,CASSLPYRTGVLRDTEAFF,TGCGCCAGCAGCTTGCCCTACCGGACAGGGGTATTGCGGGACACTGAAGCTTTCTTT